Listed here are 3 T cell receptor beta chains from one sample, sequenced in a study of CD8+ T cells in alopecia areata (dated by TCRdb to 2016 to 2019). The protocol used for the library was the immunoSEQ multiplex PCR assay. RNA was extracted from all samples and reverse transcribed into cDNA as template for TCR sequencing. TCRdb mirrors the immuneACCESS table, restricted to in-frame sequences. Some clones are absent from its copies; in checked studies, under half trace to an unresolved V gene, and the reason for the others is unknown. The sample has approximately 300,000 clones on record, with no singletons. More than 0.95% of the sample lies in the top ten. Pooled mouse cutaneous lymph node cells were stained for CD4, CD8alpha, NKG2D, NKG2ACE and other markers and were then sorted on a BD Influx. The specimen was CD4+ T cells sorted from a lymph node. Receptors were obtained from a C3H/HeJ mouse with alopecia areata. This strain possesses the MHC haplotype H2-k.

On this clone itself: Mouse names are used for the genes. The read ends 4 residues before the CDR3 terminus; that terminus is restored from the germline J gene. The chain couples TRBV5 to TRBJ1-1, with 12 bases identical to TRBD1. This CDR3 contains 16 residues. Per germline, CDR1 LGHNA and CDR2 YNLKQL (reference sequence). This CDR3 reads CASSQEGTGGWTEVFF. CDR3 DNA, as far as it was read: TGTGCCAGCAGCCAAGAGGGGACAGGGGGCTGGACA.

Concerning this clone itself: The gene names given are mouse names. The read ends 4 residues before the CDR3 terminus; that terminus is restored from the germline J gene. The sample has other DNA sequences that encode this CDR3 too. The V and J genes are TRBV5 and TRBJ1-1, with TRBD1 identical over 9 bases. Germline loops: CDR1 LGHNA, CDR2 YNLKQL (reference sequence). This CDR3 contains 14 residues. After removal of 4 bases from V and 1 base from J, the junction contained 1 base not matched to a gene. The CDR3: CASSPDRGNTEVFF. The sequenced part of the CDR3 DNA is TGTGCCAGCAGCCCGGACAGGGGGAACACA.

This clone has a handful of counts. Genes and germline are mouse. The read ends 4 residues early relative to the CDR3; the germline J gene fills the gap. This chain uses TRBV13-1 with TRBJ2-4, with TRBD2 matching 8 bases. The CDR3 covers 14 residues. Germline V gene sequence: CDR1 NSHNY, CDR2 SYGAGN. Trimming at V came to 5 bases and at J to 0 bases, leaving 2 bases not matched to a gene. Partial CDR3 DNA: TGTGCCAGCAGGACTGGGGATAGTCAAAAC. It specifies CASRTGDSQN. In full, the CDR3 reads CASRTGDSQNTLYF.